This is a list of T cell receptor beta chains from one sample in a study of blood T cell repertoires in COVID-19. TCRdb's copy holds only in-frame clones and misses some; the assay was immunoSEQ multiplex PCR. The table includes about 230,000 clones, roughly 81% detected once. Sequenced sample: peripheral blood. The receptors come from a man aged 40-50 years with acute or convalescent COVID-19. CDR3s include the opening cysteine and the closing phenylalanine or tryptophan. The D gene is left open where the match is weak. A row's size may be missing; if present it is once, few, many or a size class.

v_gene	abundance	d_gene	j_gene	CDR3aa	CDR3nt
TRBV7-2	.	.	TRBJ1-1	CASSSLSGRLNTEAFF	TGTGCCAGCAGCTCCTTAAGCGGACGGTTGAACACTGAAGCTTTCTTT
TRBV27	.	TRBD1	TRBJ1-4	CASSNRGSTNEKLFF	TGTGCCAGCAGCAACAGGGGATCAACTAATGAAAAACTGTTTTTT
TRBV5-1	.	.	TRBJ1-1	CASSFASDTNTEAFF	TGCGCCAGCAGCTTTGCATCAGATACAAACACTGAAGCTTTCTTT
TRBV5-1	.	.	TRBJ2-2	CASSAAGLSGTTYTGELFF	TGCGCCAGCAGCGCGGCGGGACTTAGTGGCACAACCTACACCGGGGAGCTGTTTTTT
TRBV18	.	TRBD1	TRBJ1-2	CASSRGQGEGYTF	TGTGCCAGCTCACGGGGACAGGGGGAAGGCTACACCTTC
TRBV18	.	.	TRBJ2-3	CASSPSGLTDTQYF	TGTGCCAGCTCACCTTCGGGACTCACAGATACGCAGTATTTT
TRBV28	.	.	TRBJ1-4	CASSPLDGRINEKLFF	TGTGCCAGCAGTCCCCTCGACGGGAGGATTAATGAAAAACTGTTTTTT
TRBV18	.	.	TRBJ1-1	CASSPSTSLNTEAFF	TGTGCCAGCTCACCCTCAACGAGTTTGAACACTGAAGCTTTCTTT
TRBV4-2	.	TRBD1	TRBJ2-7	CASSQGPPGQGTHEQYF	TGTGCCAGCAGCCAAGGCCCACCGGGACAGGGAACCCACGAGCAGTACTTC
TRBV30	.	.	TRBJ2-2	CAWGRSGELFF	TGTGCCTGGGGTCGGTCCGGGGAGCTGTTTTTT
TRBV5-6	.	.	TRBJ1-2	CASSAPRGGNYGYTF	TGTGCCAGCAGCGCCCCTAGGGGAGGGAACTATGGCTACACCTTC
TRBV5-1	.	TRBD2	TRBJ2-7	CASSLGRTSGGSSYEQYF	TGCGCCAGCAGCTTGGGTAGGACTAGCGGGGGGAGTTCCTACGAGCAGTACTTC
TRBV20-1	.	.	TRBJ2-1	CSARLGDEQFF	TGCAGTGCTCGATTAGGGGATGAGCAGTTCTTC
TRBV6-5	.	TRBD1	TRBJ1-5	CASRKTGGNQPQHF	TGTGCCAGCAGAAAAACAGGGGGTAATCAGCCCCAGCATTTT
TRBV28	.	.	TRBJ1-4	CASTISGNEKLFF	TGTGCCAGCACTATCTCCGGTAATGAAAAACTGTTTTTT
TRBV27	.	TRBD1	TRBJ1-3	CASSSGTGFAGNTIYF	TGTGCCAGCAGTTCAGGGACAGGGTTCGCAGGAAACACCATATATTTT
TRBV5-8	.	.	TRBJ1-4	CASSGGLLGSEKLFF	TGTGCCAGCAGCGGGGGACTGCTGGGTAGTGAAAAACTGTTTTTT
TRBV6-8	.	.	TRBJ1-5	CASINGGDLNQPQHF	TGTGCCAGCATAAACGGTGGAGACCTCAATCAGCCCCAGCATTTT
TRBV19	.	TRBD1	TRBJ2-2	CASSSGTVITGELFF	TGTGCCAGTAGTTCCGGGACAGTGATTACCGGGGAGCTGTTTTTT
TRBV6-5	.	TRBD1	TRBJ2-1	CASSFDRDNEQFF	TGTGCCAGCAGTTTCGACAGGGACAATGAGCAGTTCTTC
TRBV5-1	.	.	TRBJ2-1	CASSLAGGNEQFF	TGCGCCAGCAGCTTGGCCGGGGGCAATGAGCAGTTCTTC
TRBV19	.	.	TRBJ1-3	CASSREGSSGNTIYF	TGTGCCAGTAGTAGGGAGGGATCCTCTGGAAACACCATATATTTT
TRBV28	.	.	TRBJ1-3	CASSAPREASGNTIYF	TGTGCCAGCAGTGCCCCCAGGGAGGCCTCTGGAAACACCATATATTTT
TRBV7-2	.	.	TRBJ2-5	CASSFEREETQYF	TGTGCCAGCAGCTTTGAGCGGGAAGAGACCCAGTACTTC
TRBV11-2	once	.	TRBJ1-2	CASSLTGDYGYTF	TGTGCCAGCAGCTTGACAGGTGACTATGGCTACACCTTC
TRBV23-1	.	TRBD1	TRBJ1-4	CASSPYRGSDEKLFF	TGCGCCAGCAGTCCATACAGGGGGTCGGATGAAAAACTGTTTTTT
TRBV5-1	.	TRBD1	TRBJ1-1	CASSLGGTGYSEAFF	TGCGCCAGCAGCTTGGGGGGGACAGGTTACAGTGAAGCTTTCTTT
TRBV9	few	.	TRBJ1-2	CASSPHSGVYGYTF	TGTGCCAGCAGCCCCCACTCAGGGGTTTATGGCTACACCTTC
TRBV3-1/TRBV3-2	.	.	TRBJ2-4	CASSQVGTELAKNIQYF	TGTGCCAGCAGCCAAGTGGGGACTGAACTAGCCAAAAACATTCAGTACTTC
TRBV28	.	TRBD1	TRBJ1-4	CASDPGGHNEKLFF	TGTGCCAGCGATCCAGGGGGCCATAATGAAAAACTGTTTTTT
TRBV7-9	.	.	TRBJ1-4	CASSLGLVGAANEKLFF	TGTGCCAGCAGCTTAGGCCTGGTTGGGGCGGCTAATGAAAAACTGTTTTTT
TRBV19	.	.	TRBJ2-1	CASSIADNEQFF	TGTGCCAGTAGTATAGCTGACAATGAGCAGTTCTTC
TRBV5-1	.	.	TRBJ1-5	CASSLGYGSNQPQHF	TGCGCCAGCAGCTTGGGGTACGGGAGCAATCAGCCCCAGCATTTT
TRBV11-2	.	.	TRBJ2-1	CASSLDRSPAATEQFF	TGTGCCAGCAGCTTAGATCGAAGTCCGGCGGCTACTGAGCAGTTCTTC
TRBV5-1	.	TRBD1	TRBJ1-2	CASSPRQGGDGYTF	TGCGCCAGCAGCCCTCGACAGGGAGGCGATGGCTACACCTTC
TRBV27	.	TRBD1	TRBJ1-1	CASSSLTGTGTFNTEAFF	TGTGCCAGCAGTTCCCTAACCGGGACAGGGACCTTCAACACTGAAGCTTTCTTT
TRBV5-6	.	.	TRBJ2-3	CASSLTGTDTQYF	TGTGCCAGCAGCTTGACAGGGACGGATACGCAGTATTTT
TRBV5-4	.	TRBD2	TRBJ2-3	CASSLEPSGATDTQYF	TGTGCCAGCAGCTTGGAGCCTAGCGGAGCCACAGATACGCAGTATTTT
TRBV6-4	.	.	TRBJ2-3	CASSVSRASTDTQYF	TGTGCCAGCAGTGTTAGCAGAGCTAGCACAGATACGCAGTATTTT
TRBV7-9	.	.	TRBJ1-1	CASSPPGGGGGAEAFF	TGTGCCAGCAGCCCTCCCGGGGGCGGCGGGGGGGCTGAAGCTTTCTTT
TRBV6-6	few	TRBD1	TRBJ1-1	CASSRPQGVEAFF	TGTGCCAGCAGTAGACCTCAGGGGGTTGAAGCTTTCTTT
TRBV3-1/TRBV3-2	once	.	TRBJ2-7	CASSQGVTRDEQYF	TGTGCCAGCAGCCAAGGGGTTACGCGGGACGAGCAGTACTTC
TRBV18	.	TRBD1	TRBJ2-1	CASSLDRGSYNEQFF	TGTGCCAGCTCACTCGACAGGGGCTCCTACAATGAGCAGTTCTTC
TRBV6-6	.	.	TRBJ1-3	CASSSETGNTIYF	TGTGCCAGCAGTTCCGAGACTGGAAACACCATATATTTT
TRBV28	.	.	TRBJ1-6	CASSFQGFGSPLHF	TGTGCCAGCAGTTTCCAGGGGTTCGGTTCACCCCTCCACTTT
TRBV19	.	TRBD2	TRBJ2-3	CAVGGLVGDTQYF	TGTGCCGTGGGAGGACTAGTCGGAGATACGCAGTATTTT
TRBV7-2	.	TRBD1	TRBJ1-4	CASSFRTGLNEKLFF	TGTGCCAGCAGCTTCCGGACAGGACTTAATGAAAAACTGTTTTTT
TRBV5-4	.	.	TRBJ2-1	CASSRLGGPINEQFF	TGTGCCAGCAGCCGATTGGGGGGGCCCATCAATGAGCAGTTCTTC
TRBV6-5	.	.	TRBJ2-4	CASSTSGAKNIQYF	TGTGCCAGCAGCACGTCGGGAGCCAAAAACATTCAGTACTTC
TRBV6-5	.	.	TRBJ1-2	CASKGGYGYTF	TGTGCCAGCAAAGGGGGCTATGGCTACACCTTC
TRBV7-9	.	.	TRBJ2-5	CASRHRDPRETQYF	TGTGCCAGCAGGCACAGGGACCCCCGAGAGACCCAGTACTTC
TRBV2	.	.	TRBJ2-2	CASSIEPGELFF	TGTGCCAGCAGCATAGAGCCCGGGGAGCTGTTTTTT
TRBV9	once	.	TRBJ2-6	CASSDWGPGANVLTF	TGTGCCAGCAGCGATTGGGGGCCTGGGGCCAACGTCCTGACTTTC
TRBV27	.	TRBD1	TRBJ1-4	CASKGQALNEKLFF	TGTGCCAGCAAGGGACAGGCCCTCAATGAAAAACTGTTTTTT
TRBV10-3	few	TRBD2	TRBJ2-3	CAISGTSGGEGGTDTQYF	TGTGCCATCAGTGGGACTAGCGGGGGGGAAGGTGGGACAGATACGCAGTATTTT
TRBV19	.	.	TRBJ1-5	CASSSVSGNQPQHF	TGTGCCAGTAGTAGCGTGTCCGGCAATCAGCCCCAGCATTTT
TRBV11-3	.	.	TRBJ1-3	CASSQGPGNTIYF	TGTGCCAGCAGTCAGGGTCCTGGAAACACCATATATTTT